A selection of T cell receptor beta chains follows, all from one sample in a study of B cell selection in AIRE deficiency. Sequencing used immunoSEQ multiplex PCR; TCRdb keeps in-frame clones, though not all of them. The sample gives 20,000 to 25,000 clones, about 97% of which show up once; roughly 0.3% is in the top ten. Sequenced material: conventional CD4+ T cells sorted from PBMCs. Receptors originate from a human donor with AIRE deficiency. The CDR3 runs from the conserved cysteine through the conserved F or W. The order of the fields is CDR3 DNA, CDR3 protein, V gene, clone size, J gene, D gene. A D gene is named only where the DNA matches it firmly. Clone size is not always given. Where it is, it says once, few, many or a class for expanded clones.

TGTGCCAGCAGCCTTACCGGGGGCTACACTGAAGCTTTCTTT,CASSLTGGYTEAFF,TRBV7-8,-,TRBJ1-1,-
TGTGCCAGCAGCTTGAGGGGTCAATACGAGCAGTACTTC,CASSLRGQYEQYF,TRBV5-4,-,TRBJ2-7,-
TGTGCCAGCTCTTACAGGGGTCATAATGAAAAACTGTTTTTT,CASSYRGHNEKLFF,TRBV2,-,TRBJ1-4,TRBD1
TGTGCCTGGAGTGTACGGGGGGGTGAAGAGACCCAGTACTTC,CAWSVRGGEETQYF,TRBV30,-,TRBJ2-5,TRBD2
TGTGCCAGCAGCCAAGAATGGGAACTCCTCTCCTACGAGCAGTACTTC,CASSQEWELLSYEQYF,TRBV4-2,-,TRBJ2-7,-
TGTGCCAGTAGTATTCCGACAGGGGGCAGTCAGCCCCAGCATTTT,CASSIPTGGSQPQHF,TRBV19,-,TRBJ1-5,TRBD1
TGTGCCAGCAGCGTAGGACCAGGGGAGAACACTGAAGCTTTCTTT,CASSVGPGENTEAFF,TRBV9,-,TRBJ1-1,-
TGTGCCAGCAGCTCCCCGGAAGCGGGGAGAAACATTCAGTACTTC,CASSSPEAGRNIQYF,TRBV5-4,-,TRBJ2-4,TRBD2
TGTGCCAGCAGTTTATCGGGACTCCCAAGGAATGAGCAGTTCTTC,CASSLSGLPRNEQFF,TRBV27,-,TRBJ2-1,-
-,CASSKEVGVGNCKTAQYF,TRBV21-1,-,TRBJ2-5,-
TGTGCCAGCAGCTACGGGACAGCCCAGTCTAACTATGGCTACACCTTC,CASSYGTAQSNYGYTF,TRBV11-3,-,TRBJ1-2,TRBD1
TGTGCCAGCAGTTCCAGGTTGCAAGAGACCCAGTACTTC,CASSSRLQETQYF,TRBV6-1,-,TRBJ2-5,-
TGTGCCAGCACAACGGGGGCCGGGGAGCTGTTTTTT,CASTTGAGELFF,TRBV6-6,-,TRBJ2-2,-
TGTGCCAGCAGCTTATTGCCCCTGCTAGCCTACGAGCAGTACTTC,CASSLLPLLAYEQYF,TRBV5-4,-,TRBJ2-7,-
TGTGCCAGCAGCACCGCCGGGGGCCACGAAAAACTGTTTTTT,CASSTAGGHEKLFF,TRBV6-5,once,TRBJ1-4,-
TGCGCCAGCAGCCAAGCTCAGGGACTTTCCTATAATTCACCCCTCCACTTT,CASSQAQGLSYNSPLHF,TRBV4-3,-,TRBJ1-6,-
TGCGCCAGCACCCCGGGACAGGGGGACTATGGCTACACCTTC,CASTPGQGDYGYTF,TRBV10-1,-,TRBJ1-2,TRBD1
TGTGCCAGCTCATCGTCAGACAGGGCGCCAGAGACCCAGTACTTC,CASSSSDRAPETQYF,TRBV18,-,TRBJ2-5,TRBD1
TGTGCCAGCAGCATGGGGGACACAGATACGCAGTATTTT,CASSMGDTDTQYF,TRBV7-7,once,TRBJ2-3,-
TGTGCCAGCAGCCGAAGTAACACAGATACGCAGTATTTT,CASSRSNTDTQYF,TRBV7-9,few,TRBJ2-3,-
TGCGCCAGCAGCCAGGATTGGACAGGGCACTATGGCTACACCTTC,CASSQDWTGHYGYTF,TRBV4-1,-,TRBJ1-2,TRBD1
TGTGCCAGCAGCTTGGACTCCTCTAACTATGGCTACACCTTC,CASSLDSSNYGYTF,TRBV7-2,-,TRBJ1-2,-
TGTGCCAGCAGCTTACTACCAGATACGCAGTATTTT,CASSLLPDTQYF,TRBV7-2,-,TRBJ2-3,-
TGTGCCAGCAGTTACTTCCGCGGGAGAATTGGTGAGCAGTTCTTC,CASSYFRGRIGEQFF,TRBV6-5,once,TRBJ2-1,TRBD2
TGCGCCAGCAGCCAAGTTCGAAGAAACAATGAGCAGTTCTTC,CASSQVRRNNEQFF,TRBV4-1,-,TRBJ2-1,-
TGTGCCAGCAGACCGTCCGGGACAGGGAAGTACGAGCAGTACTTC,CASRPSGTGKYEQYF,TRBV6-5,-,TRBJ2-7,TRBD1